The 18 T cell receptor beta chains below were found in one sample sequenced in a study of human T cells and chemical hapten exposure. TCRdb used MiXCR to reprocess the RACE reads, holding one entry per CDR3 protein. Among roughly 380,000 distinct CDR3 sequences, roughly 4.6% were seen once, and the ten largest hold just over 2.5%. Time point reported: pre-sensitization, week 0. The treatment denotes: therapeutic diphenylcyclopropenone sensitization with weekly scalp DPC. The material sequenced was whole blood, taken in connection with sensitization to the hapten diphenylcyclopropenone (DPC). These receptors all stem from a woman aged 45-60 years with alopecia areata. Some clones in this sample may be carry-over from other donors' samples.

This clonotype occurred many times. This rearrangement joins TRBV6-1 to TRBJ1-5; unclear D gene. The germline CDR1 and CDR2 sequences are MNHNS and SASEGT. This CDR3 contains 13 residues. The V end lost 3 bases, the J end lost 6 bases, and 9 bases lay between the germline ends. As DNA, the CDR3 is TGTGCCAGCAGTGATAATCAGCCTCAGCCCCAGCATTTT. Translating it yields CASSDNQPQPQHF.

The rearrangement joins TRBV6-1 to TRBJ2-3; 9 bases match TRBD2. Germline trimming cut 5 bases from V and 0 bases from J; bases unmatched to any gene: 9. CDR3 length: 17 amino acids. CDR1 MNHNS and CDR2 SASEGT come from the germline V gene. CDR3 sequence (DNA): TGTGCCAGCAGTCACTTAGCGGGGGCCGATAGCACAGATACGCAGTATTTT. Amino acid sequence: CASSHLAGADSTDTQYF.

This chain links TRBV12-3 or TRBV12-4 with TRBJ1-5; 9 positions match TRBD1. The V segment lost 2 bases and the J segment 7 bases; nucleotides outside the gene matches: 6. The CDR3 contains 15 residues. CDR3 coding DNA: TGTGCCAGCAGTTTAAAGGTACAGGGGGCCCAGCCCCAGCATTTT. This encodes CASSLKVQGAQPQHF.

In this sample, this clonotype turned up a few times. The rearrangement links TRBV7-9 to TRBJ1-1, with 12 nucleotides matching TRBD1. The V gene's germline CDR1 is SEHNR and CDR2 FQNEAQ (reference sequence). The CDR3 length is 16 residues. V gave up 5 bases and J gave up 2 bases; unmatched junction bases: 6. The CDR3 sequence is CASSRRDRGPNTEAFF. For the CDR3, the DNA is TGTGCCAGCAGCCGCCGGGACAGGGGGCCTAACACTGAAGCTTTCTTT.

This clonotype was recorded many times. The chain combines TRBV9 with TRBJ2-2; D unclear. V was clipped by 6 bases and J by 1 base, with 4 bases between them. The CDR3 is 12 amino acids. Germline V gene lookup returns CDR1 SGDLS and CDR2 YYNGEE. The CDR3 reads CASNRNTGELFF. In DNA form, the CDR3 reads TGTGCCAGCAACAGGAACACCGGGGAGCTGTTTTTT.

At least ten counts were recorded for this clonotype. V usage is TRBV25-1 and J usage is TRBJ2-7; 7 bases map to TRBD1. The CDR3 is 11 residues long. J gave up 6 bases and V 6 bases, and 2 bases lay outside the gene matches. Germline V CDR1 and CDR2: MGHDK, SYGVNS. The CDR3, as DNA: TGTGCCAGCAGAAGGGGGCCCGAGCAGTACTTC. Translating it yields CASRRGPEQYF.

J is TRBJ2-3 and V is TRBV3-1; D is tentatively TRBD1 or TRBD2 (6 bases each). The CDR3 spans 15 residues. CDR1 is LGHDT and CDR2 is YNNKEL in the germline V gene (reference sequence). Trimming stripped 5 bases from V and 4 bases from J, with 16 bases between. CDR3 nucleotide sequence: TGTGCCAGCAGCTTCAAGGGGGACTCACCAGATACGCAGTATTTT. It specifies CASSFKGDSPDTQYF.

This chain uses TRBV4-1 with TRBJ1-6, with TRBD1 matching 8 bases. The germline V gene encodes CDR1 MGHRA and CDR2 YSYEKL. Germline trimming cut 1 base from V and 10 bases from J; bases unmatched to any gene: 12. The CDR3 sequence is 17 residues long. The CDR3 here is CASSQATVEQGGSPLHF. The CDR3 bases are TGCGCCAGCAGCCAAGCTACGGTCGAACAGGGGGGATCACCCCTCCACTTT.

This clonotype has at least ten counts. V usage is TRBV10-3 and J usage is TRBJ2-1; weak D call: TRBD1 (5 bases). The CDR3 consists of 13 residues. Germline assignment: CDR1 ENHRY and CDR2 SYGVKD. The V gene lost 10 bases and the J gene lost 9 bases, with 19 bases spanning the gap. This CDR3 reads CATQQGYNPEQFF. Here the CDR3 DNA reads TGTGCCACCCAGCAGGGATACAACCCTGAGCAGTTCTTC.

This clonotype was seen a few times. V gene TRBV2 combines with J gene TRBJ2-3; D is uncertain. V was pared by 3 bases and J by 8 bases, with 9 bases between. This CDR3 is 12 amino acids long. CDR1 is SNHLY and CDR2 is FYNNEI in the germline V gene. CDR3 nucleotides: TGTGCCAGCAGTGACAGGCCCCCTACGCAGTATTTT. As protein: CASSDRPPTQYF.

This clonotype was detected ten times or more. The chain has TRBV28 and TRBJ1-2, with no clear D. Looked up from germline, CDR1 is MDHEN and CDR2 is SYDVKM. V shed 6 bases and J shed 4 bases, with 9 bases lying between them. The CDR3 has 12 residues. The CDR3 nucleotides are TGTGCCAGCAGCATTGGCAGCTATGGCTACACCTTC. This gives the protein CASSIGSYGYTF.

This clonotype was seen at least ten times. The chain employs TRBV3-1 and TRBJ2-2; D call uncertain. The germline V gene has CDR1 LGHDT and CDR2 YNNKEL (reference sequence). The CDR3 is made up of 14 amino acids. V was cut by 1 base and J by 4 bases, with 7 bases left in between. The CDR3 DNA reads TGTGCCAGCAGCCAAGTCAGACCCACCGGGGAGCTGTTTTTT. This translates into CASSQVRPTGELFF.

The table lists this clonotype with many counts. The chain recombines TRBV20-1 with TRBJ2-1; TRBD2 matches at 11 bases. Germline V lookup: CDR1 DFQATT, CDR2 SNEGSKA (reference sequence). The CDR3 spans 12 residues. The CDR3 region is CMTSGDYNEQFF. CDR3 sequence (DNA): TGCATGACTAGCGGGGACTACAATGAGCAGTTCTTC.

The rearrangement uses TRBV12-3 or TRBV12-4 and TRBJ2-1, with D perhaps TRBD2 (5 bases). This CDR3 has 16 residues. The ends were cut back, 5 bases at V and 2 bases at J, with 16 bases in the middle. CDR3 nucleotide sequence: TGTGCCAGCAGTGCCCTTGAAGCGGCTACCTACAATGAGCAGTTCTTC. Protein sequence: CASSALEAATYNEQFF.

This clonotype has a count of ten or more. The V and J genes are TRBV12-3 or TRBV12-4 and TRBJ2-1, with TRBD1 identical over 9 bases. The ends lost 6 bases at V and 8 bases at J; junction bases unmatched: 11. This CDR3 is built from 15 residues. The chain's CDR3 is CASRGFGTGYDEQFF. CDR3 coding DNA: TGTGCCAGCAGAGGATTCGGGACAGGGTACGATGAGCAGTTCTTC.

The gene calls are TRBV5-1 and TRBJ2-3, with 9 bases identical to TRBD2. Germline loops: CDR1 SGHRS, CDR2 YFSETQ. V shed 0 bases and J 2 bases; nucleotides not matched to a gene: 4. The CDR3 consists of 16 residues. This CDR3 reads CASSLGSSGDTDTQYF. The CDR3, as DNA: TGCGCCAGCAGCTTGGGTTCTAGCGGGGACACAGATACGCAGTATTTT.

This clonotype was seen ten or more times. The J gene is TRBJ1-5, the V gene TRBV6-2 or TRBV6-3, with 7 nucleotides matching TRBD1. The V gene's germline CDR1 is MNHEY and CDR2 SVGEGT. The trim removed 5 bases at V and 6 bases at J, leaving 1 base unmatched. This CDR3 spans 12 amino acids. The CDR3 bases are TGTGCCAGCAGTACAGGGGCTCAGCCCCAGCATTTT. Translated: CASSTGAQPQHF.

This clonotype occurred many times. The V and J genes are TRBV27 and TRBJ1-2; perhaps TRBD1 as D (5 bases). V was cut by 0 bases and J by 4 bases, with 15 bases left in between. The germline CDR1 and CDR2 sequences are MNHEY and SMNVEV (reference sequence). The CDR3 runs 16 residues. The CDR3 region has the DNA TGTGCCAGCAGTTTATCCGCGTCAGGGTTTGGCTATGGCTACACCTTC. Translation gives CASSLSASGFGYGYTF.